The T cell receptor beta chain described here comes from a study of regulatory T cells in long-lasting Graves disease. Time point in this sample: newly diagnosed GD, antithyroid drugs for less than 3 months. Extracted PBMC RNA gave rise to the TCR library. In building TCR beta libraries, iRepertoire HTBI primers were used together with Arm-PCR of CDR3 regions. Each CDR3 protein is one row after TCRdb ran MiXCR on the multiplex PCR reads. This repertoire shows fewer than 550,000 distinct CDR3 sequences, about 16% found once; its top ten account for 20% to 30%. This same sample was also taken into another study, of T cells in Graves' hyperthyroidism and ophthalmopathy.

This specimen was peripheral blood mononuclear cells (PBMCs), taken at new diagnosis, from a patient treated with antithyroid drugs. This TCR derives from a woman in her forties or fifties with Graves disease.

The CDR3 reads CASSLAGALYNEQFF. CDR3 nucleotides: TGTGCCAGCAGCTTAGCGGGGGCCCTTTACAATGAGCAGTTCTTC. The chain is built from TRBV7-6 and TRBJ2-1; D is perhaps TRBD1 (6 bases). This CDR3 has 15 amino acids. The germline V and J ends were trimmed by 0 bases and 4 bases, with 10 bases remaining between them. The germline CDR1 and CDR2 sequences are SGHVS and FNYEAQ.